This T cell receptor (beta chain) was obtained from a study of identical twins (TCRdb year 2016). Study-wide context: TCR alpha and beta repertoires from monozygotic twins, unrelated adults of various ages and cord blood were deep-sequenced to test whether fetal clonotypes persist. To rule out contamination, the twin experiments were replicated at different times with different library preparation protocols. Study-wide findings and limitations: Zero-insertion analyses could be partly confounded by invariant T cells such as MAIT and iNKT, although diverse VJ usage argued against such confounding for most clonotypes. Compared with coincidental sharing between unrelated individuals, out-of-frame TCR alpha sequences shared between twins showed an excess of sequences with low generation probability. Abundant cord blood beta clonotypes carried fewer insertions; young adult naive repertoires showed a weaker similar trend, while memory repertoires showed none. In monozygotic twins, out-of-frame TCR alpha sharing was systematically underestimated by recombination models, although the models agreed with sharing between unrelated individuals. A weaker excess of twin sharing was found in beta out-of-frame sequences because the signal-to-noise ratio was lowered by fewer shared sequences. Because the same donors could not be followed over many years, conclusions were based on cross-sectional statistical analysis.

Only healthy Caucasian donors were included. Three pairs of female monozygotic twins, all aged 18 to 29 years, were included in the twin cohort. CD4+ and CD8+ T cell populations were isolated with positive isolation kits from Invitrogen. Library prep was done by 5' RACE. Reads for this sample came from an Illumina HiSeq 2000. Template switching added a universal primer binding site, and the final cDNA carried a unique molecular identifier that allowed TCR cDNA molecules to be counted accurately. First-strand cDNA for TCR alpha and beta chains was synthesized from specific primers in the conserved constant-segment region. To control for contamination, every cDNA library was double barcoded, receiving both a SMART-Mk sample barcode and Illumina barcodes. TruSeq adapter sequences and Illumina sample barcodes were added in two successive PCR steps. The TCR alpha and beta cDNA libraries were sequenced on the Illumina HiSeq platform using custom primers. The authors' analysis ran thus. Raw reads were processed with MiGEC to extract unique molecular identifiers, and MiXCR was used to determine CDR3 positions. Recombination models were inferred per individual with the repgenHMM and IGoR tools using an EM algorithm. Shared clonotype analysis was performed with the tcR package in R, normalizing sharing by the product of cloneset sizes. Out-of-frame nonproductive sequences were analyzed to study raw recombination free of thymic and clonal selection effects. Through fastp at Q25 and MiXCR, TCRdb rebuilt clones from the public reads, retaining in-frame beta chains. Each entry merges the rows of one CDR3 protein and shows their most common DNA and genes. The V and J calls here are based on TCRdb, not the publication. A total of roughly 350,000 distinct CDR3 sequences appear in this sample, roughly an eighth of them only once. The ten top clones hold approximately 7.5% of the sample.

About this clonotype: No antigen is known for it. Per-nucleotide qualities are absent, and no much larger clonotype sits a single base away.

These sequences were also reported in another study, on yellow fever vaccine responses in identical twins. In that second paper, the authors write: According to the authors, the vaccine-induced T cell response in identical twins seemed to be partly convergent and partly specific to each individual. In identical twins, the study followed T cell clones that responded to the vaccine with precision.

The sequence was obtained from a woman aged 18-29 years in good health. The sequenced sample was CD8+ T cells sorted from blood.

The CDR3 loop reads CASNTGLNTDTQYF. The DNA sequence reads TGTGCCAGCAACACGGGACTTAACACAGATACGCAGTATTTT. The sequence links TRBV2 to TRBJ2-3; the D region possibly corresponds to TRBD2 (6 bases align). A distance of 13 bases separates the germline ends of V and J, which lose 7 bases and 2 bases respectively. The germline V gene gives CDR1 as SNHLY and CDR2 as FYNNEI. Inclusive of the bounding cysteine and phenylalanine, the CDR3 is 14 residues long. The retained sequence is limited to the CDR3, 42 bases, with the frame set at the first base.